A selection of T cell receptor beta chains follows, all from one sample in a study of blood T cell repertoires in COVID-19. Assay used: immunoSEQ multiplex PCR; TCRdb lists only in-frame clones, some missing. The repertoire has 45,000 to 55,000 clones, more than 60% of them found once; the top ten carry more than 12%. Source material: peripheral blood. The receptors derive from a human donor with active or convalescent COVID-19. The donor label of this sample is uncertain. CDR3s include the opening cysteine and the closing phenylalanine or tryptophan. The order of the fields is V gene, D gene, J gene, clone size, CDR3 protein, CDR3 DNA. A D gene is named only where the DNA matches it firmly. The size of a clone is reported for some rows only, either as once, few or many, or as a class for expanded clones.

TRBV7-2	TRBD1	TRBJ2-1	NA	CASSLALDRTGEQFF	TGTGCCAGCAGCTTAGCCCTGGACAGGACCGGTGAGCAGTTCTTC
TRBV5-4	TRBD2	TRBJ2-7	once	CASSSRLAGSPEQYF	TGTGCCAGCAGCTCCCGGCTAGCGGGATCCCCCGAGCAGTACTTC
TRBV5-1	TRBD2	TRBJ2-3	NA	CASSLGGRAWDTQYF	TGCGCCAGCAGCTTGGGCGGGAGGGCCTGGGATACGCAGTATTTT
TRBV4-2	TRBD2	TRBJ2-5	NA	CASSQGLADQETQYF	TGTGCCAGCAGCCAGGGACTAGCGGACCAAGAGACCCAGTACTTC
TRBV30	TRBD1	TRBJ2-7	NA	CAWSVRDRRHNEQYF	TGTGCCTGGAGTGTCCGGGACAGGCGGCATAACGAGCAGTACTTC
TRBV9	NA	TRBJ2-7	NA	CASSPPGSFYEQYF	TGTGCCAGCAGCCCCCCGGGTTCGTTCTACGAGCAGTACTTC
TRBV6-6	TRBD2	TRBJ2-1	NA	CASSTRSGRAWNEQFF	TGTGCCAGCAGTACCCGTAGCGGGAGGGCCTGGAATGAGCAGTTCTTC
TRBV14	TRBD2	TRBJ2-3	NA	CASSLYVGGSTDTQYF	TGTGCCAGCAGCCTATACGTGGGAGGGAGCACAGATACGCAGTATTTT
TRBV28	NA	TRBJ2-3	NA	CASGLRPVSTDTQYF	TGTGCCAGCGGACTACGCCCCGTCTCCACAGATACGCAGTATTTT
TRBV7-6	TRBD1	TRBJ1-1	NA	CASSGQGRGTEAFF	TGTGCCAGCAGCGGACAGGGAAGGGGCACTGAAGCTTTCTTT
TRBV9	TRBD1	TRBJ1-5	NA	CASSQGGYSNQPQHF	TGTGCCAGCAGCCAAGGGGGCTATAGCAATCAGCCCCAGCATTTT
TRBV5-1	NA	TRBJ1-1	NA	CASSFSQGGDTEAFF	TGCGCCAGCAGCTTCTCACAGGGAGGGGACACTGAAGCTTTCTTT
TRBV27	NA	TRBJ1-6	once	CASSSGSRGNSPLHF	TGTGCCAGCAGTTCAGGAAGTAGGGGTAATTCACCCCTCCACTTT
TRBV7-3	NA	TRBJ2-1	few	CASSLGGEYNEQFF	TGTGCCAGCAGCTTGGGGGGAGAGTACAATGAGCAGTTCTTC
TRBV30	NA	TRBJ1-3	NA	CAWGETDGNTIYF	TGTGCCTGGGGGGAGACGGATGGAAACACCATATATTTT
TRBV5-1	NA	TRBJ2-2	NA	CASSVRGNTGELFF	TGCGCCAGCAGCGTCAGGGGGAACACCGGGGAGCTGTTTTTT
TRBV7-9	NA	TRBJ1-1	NA	CASSIFSAPAVTEAFF	TGTGCCAGCAGCATTTTCTCGGCCCCGGCGGTGACTGAAGCTTTCTTT